The clone carrying this T cell receptor (beta chain) was counted a few times. Its target is not known. The CDR3 sequence is 15 residues long. V shed 4 bases and J 4 bases; nucleotides not matched to a gene: 7. Germline CDR1 is SGHVS and CDR2 is FQNEAQ. These data originate in a study of CD8 T cells in ankylosing spondylitis. TCRdb analysed the 5' RACE reads with MiXCR anew, one entry per CDR3 protein. The repertoire holds approximately 140,000 distinct CDR3 sequences, with 15% to 20% as singletons. The study, taken as a whole, reports: Roughly eight highly homologous variants made up a TCR beta motif that seemed to typify ankylosing spondylitis blood.

The receptor's source is a male donor with ankylosing spondylitis. The rearrangement uses TRBV7-8 and TRBJ2-7, with 10 bases that match TRBD2. Sequences were obtained from blood, either unsorted or a sorted T cell fraction (not recorded which). CDR3 sequence (DNA): TGTGCCAGCAGCTATTCCCCGGGACTAGCGTACGAGCAGTACTTC. This translates into CASSYSPGLAYEQYF.